A single sample is the source of the 16 T cell receptor beta chains below, sequenced in a study of blood T cell repertoires in COVID-19. Clones were read by immunoSEQ multiplex PCR, and TCRdb kept only the in-frame ones, dropping some. This sample has under 450,000 clones, with around 91% found just once. The source material was peripheral blood. These receptors were obtained from a woman aged 40 to 50 with COVID-19, enrolled during active disease.

The chain combines TRBV9 with TRBJ2-2, with TRBD2 matching over 11 bases. The V gene end was trimmed by 0 bases and the J gene end by 6 bases; junction bases not matched to a gene: 4. This CDR3 contains 16 residues. Germline CDR1 reads SGDLS; CDR2 reads YYNGEE. CDR3 amino acids: CASSVAVAGGAGELFF. The CDR3 nucleotides read TGTGCCAGCAGCGTAGCAGTAGCGGGAGGGGCCGGGGAGCTGTTTTTT.

V is TRBV4-3 and J is TRBJ2-5; D remains unclear. The CDR3 consists of 14 residues. The germline CDR1 and CDR2 sequences are LGHNA and YSLEER. V was cut by 1 base and J by 1 base, with 7 bases left in between. The CDR3 sequence: CASSQGGSQETQYF. The CDR3, as DNA: TGCGCCAGCAGCCAAGGAGGTTCCCAAGAGACCCAGTACTTC.

The gene calls are TRBV7-9 and TRBJ2-7, with D hard to call. Germline V gene lookup returns CDR1 SEHNR and CDR2 FQNEAQ (reference sequence). V gave up 3 bases and J gave up 4 bases, with 7 bases separating them. This CDR3 is built from 12 residues. This CDR3 is CASSFDGYEQYF. Here the CDR3 DNA reads TGTGCCAGCAGCTTCGACGGGTACGAGCAGTACTTC.

The V call is TRBV7-3, the J call TRBJ2-5, with TRBD2 identical over 9 bases. Germline V gene sequence: CDR1 SGHTA, CDR2 FQGTGA. V trimming: 1 base; J trimming: 5 bases; junction bases outside the gene matches: 11. The length of the CDR3 is 17 residues. This CDR3 is CASSLRGRGRAAETQYF. The CDR3 DNA reads as TGTGCCAGCAGCTTAAGGGGGCGCGGGAGGGCCGCGGAGACCCAGTACTTC.

This chain links TRBV5-1 with TRBJ2-1; 9 nucleotides align to TRBD2. V was clipped by 2 bases and J by 9 bases; unmatched bases: 6. CDR3 length: 14 residues. Germline-derived CDR1 and CDR2 are SGHRS and YFSETQ. For the CDR3, the DNA is TGCGCCAGCAGCTTAGCTAGCGGGACGTCTGAGCAGTTCTTC. Its translation is CASSLASGTSEQFF.

The chain links TRBV14 to TRBJ1-3; 7 nucleotides match TRBD1. The CDR3 runs to 15 residues. The V and J ends lost 6 bases and 3 bases, in that order; junction bases with no gene match: 8. Germline-derived CDR1 and CDR2 are SGHDN and FVKESK. The CDR3, as DNA: TGTGCCAGCAGTCAACCCGACAGGGATGGAAACACCATATATTTT. This translates into CASSQPDRDGNTIYF.

CDR3 in DNA: TGTGCCAGTAGTCCCTGGACAGTTGGGGGCTCCTACAATGAGCAGTTCTTC. Translating gives CASSPWTVGGSYNEQFF. The chain carries TRBV19 and TRBJ2-1, with D possibly being TRBD1 (6 bases). In germline, CDR1 is LNHDA, CDR2 SQIVND (reference sequence). This CDR3 has 17 residues. The V end was cut by 5 bases, the J end by 0 bases, with 17 bases between.

V and J are TRBV6-2 or TRBV6-3 and TRBJ2-5; 12 bases align to TRBD1. In germline, CDR1 is MNHEY, CDR2 SVGEGT. The CDR3 consists of 17 residues. The V gene end was trimmed by 6 bases and the J gene end by 5 bases; junction bases not matched to a gene: 13. CDR3 region: CASSLTRGTGGEETQYF. CDR3 DNA sequence: TGTGCCAGCAGCCTTACCCGAGGGACAGGGGGCGAGGAGACCCAGTACTTC.

The rearrangement uses TRBV5-4 and TRBJ2-7; TRBD1 matches at 7 bases. Looked up from germline, CDR1 is SGHNT and CDR2 is YYREEE (reference sequence). The CDR3 extends over 14 amino acids. The V segment lost 4 bases and the J segment 5 bases; nucleotides outside the gene matches: 9. CDR3 bases: TGTGCCAGCAGCCCCGACAGGGTTGGCCACGAGCAGTACTTC. Protein product: CASSPDRVGHEQYF.

The chain joins TRBV6-2 or TRBV6-3 to TRBJ1-1, with D perhaps matching TRBD1 (6 bases). Germline V gene data show CDR1 as MNHEY and CDR2 as SVGEGT. The CDR3 has 13 residues. V shed 6 bases and J shed 1 base, with 9 bases lying between them. DNA of the CDR3: TGTGCCAGCAGCCGGGGACAGAACACTGAAGCTTTCTTT. It encodes CASSRGQNTEAFF.

This clone was counted ten times or more. CDR3 region: CAWRRVTGTIRDEQYF. CDR3 in DNA: TGTGCCTGGAGGAGGGTCACAGGGACGATTCGAGACGAGCAGTACTTC. The chain has TRBV30 and TRBJ2-7; tentative D call: TRBD1 (6 bases). Trimming took 3 bases from V and 5 from J, leaving 23 bases between them. The CDR3 spans 16 residues. Germline values: CDR1 GTSNPN, CDR2 SVGIG (reference sequence).

The chain uses TRBV27 and TRBJ2-5; TRBD2 matches at 7 bases. The CDR3 runs 15 residues. With 2 bases clipped from V and 1 base from J, the junction kept 4 bases outside the gene matches. CDR1 and CDR2 (germline): MNHEY, SMNVEV (reference sequence). CDR3 region: CASSLGRESQETQYF. CDR3 in DNA: TGTGCCAGCAGTTTAGGGCGGGAGAGCCAAGAGACCCAGTACTTC.

This sequence joins TRBV19 and TRBJ1-5; tentatively, D is TRBD1 (6 bases). Germline-derived CDR1 and CDR2 are LNHDA and SQIVND (reference sequence). This CDR3 comprises 15 residues. Trimming removed 7 bases from V and 5 bases from J, with 18 bases in between. The CDR3 DNA follows: TGTGCCAGTACAGGCGGGGTGCGGGGGCATCAGCCCCAGCATTTT. It is translated as CASTGGVRGHQPQHF.

This chain links TRBV10-3 with TRBJ1-3; TRBD1 agrees at 9 bases. This CDR3 has 15 amino acids. Losses at the gene ends were 6 bases for V and 2 bases for J; bases not matched to a gene: 5. The germline V gene has CDR1 ENHRY and CDR2 SYGVKD. CDR3 bases: TGTGCCATCAGGACGGACAGGGGCGCTGGAAACACCATATATTTT. Protein product: CAIRTDRGAGNTIYF.

This chain connects TRBV5-1 to TRBJ2-1; unclear D gene. The CDR3 covers 13 residues. Germline V gene sequence: CDR1 SGHRS, CDR2 YFSETQ. Trimming took 0 bases from V and 3 from J, leaving 4 bases between them. DNA for the CDR3: TGCGCCAGCAGCTTGGGCGGCTACAATGAGCAGTTCTTC. Protein: CASSLGGYNEQFF.

The rearrangement joins TRBV5-1 to TRBJ2-2; tentative D call: TRBD1 (5 bases). V lost 4 bases and J lost 3, with 16 bases in between. The CDR3 spans 16 residues. Germline CDR1 reads SGHRS; CDR2 reads YFSETQ. This CDR3 is CASSLAILGDTGELFF. The CDR3 bases are TGCGCCAGCAGCCTGGCTATTCTAGGGGACACCGGGGAGCTGTTTTTT.